The clone carrying this T cell receptor (beta chain) was seen more than once but under ten times. The record originates from a study of CD8+CD57+ T cells in acquired aplastic anemia. Profiling that covered TCR beta VDJ and CDR3 relied on genomic DNA as its template. TCRdb reanalysed the reads using MiXCR and keeps one entry per CDR3 protein. The repertoire has approximately 98,000 distinct CDR3 sequences, approximately 48% of them found once; the top ten carry around a third. Germline V gives CDR1 DFQATT, CDR2 SNEGSKA (reference sequence). Trimming left V 5 bases short and J 2 bases short, with 7 bases between. The CDR3 extends over 11 amino acids.

The chain joins TRBV20-1 to TRBJ2-7, with unresolved D. Sequenced: sorted CD4+, CD8+, or CD8+CD57+ T cells (not recorded which) from PBMCs. The receptor was derived from a human donor in good health, serving as a control. The CDR3 region has the DNA TGCAGTGCTCGTTTGACCTACGAGCAGTACTTC. Its translation: CSARLTYEQYF.